The 30 T cell receptor beta chains listed next were all sequenced from one sample in a study of vaccination and CD4 T cells after COVID-19. Their antigens are not known. The treatment: approximately 9-day PBMC culture with coronavirus spike peptide pools or control peptides (ViraFEST assay). Cultured CD4+ T cell DNA was sequenced using the Oncomine TCR Beta short-read assay. TCRdb ran MiXCR on the PCR reads and lists one entry per CDR3 protein. The sample contains around 17,000 distinct CDR3 sequences, 30% to 35% of which appear only once. Input material: cultured CD4+ T cells from blood. The receptors were gathered from a human donor with COVID-19.

The V gene is TRBV20-1, the J gene TRBJ2-7; tentatively, D is TRBD2 (7 bases). CDR3 length: 15 residues. The germline CDR1 and CDR2 sequences are DFQATT and SNEGSKA (reference sequence). Trimming pared 5 bases from V and 2 bases from J, leaving 19 bases between. CDR3 sequence reads: CSASLRGGRAYEQYF. The CDR3 DNA reads as TGCAGTGCTTCCCTTCGCGGGGGCCGAGCCTACGAGCAGTACTTC.

By share, this clonotype ranks as medium-sized. Compared with germline, one end of the junction differs, possibly owing to a read error. The rearrangement uses TRBV7-7 and TRBJ2-5, with 13 nucleotides matching TRBD2. The CDR3 totals 16 residues. The germline CDR1 and CDR2 sequences are SSHAT and FNYEAQ (reference sequence). The CDR3 protein is CASSLGTSGVVETQYF. The CDR3 nucleotides read TGTGCTAGCAGCTTAGGGACTAGCGGGGTGGTAGAGACCCAGTACTTC.

The J gene is TRBJ2-3, the V gene TRBV6-5; 12 nucleotides agree with TRBD2. The CDR3 extends over 21 amino acids. V shed 2 bases and J 6 bases; nucleotides not matched to a gene: 21. The V gene's germline CDR1 is MNHEY and CDR2 SVGAGI. The CDR3 here is CASSYLTHQGLAGGSPDTQYF. The CDR3 nucleotides read TGTGCCAGCAGTTACCTTACCCACCAGGGACTAGCGGGCGGGTCCCCGGATACGCAGTATTTT.

This clonotype was found a few times. The rearrangement uses TRBV28 and TRBJ1-5; D is perhaps TRBD1 (5 bases). The CDR3 runs 14 residues. Germline lookup yields CDR1 MDHEN and CDR2 SYDVKM. V lost 4 bases and J lost 7, with 14 bases in between. The CDR3 loop reads CASSWGQGWQPQHF. Written as DNA, the CDR3 is TGTGCCAGCAGTTGGGGTCAGGGTTGGCAGCCCCAGCATTTT.

The chain uses TRBV11-3 and TRBJ2-1; D possibly corresponds to TRBD2 (5 bases). The CDR3 extends over 18 amino acids. The V end lost 6 bases, the J end lost 10 bases, and 31 bases lay between the germline ends. Germline lookup yields CDR1 SGHNT and CDR2 YENEEA. DNA for the CDR3: TGTGCCAGCAGGAAAGAGAGCAACCGAGGGTTAGAGAGTATGGAGCAGTTCTTC. Translated, it gives CASRKESNRGLESMEQFF. Filled out from reference TRBV11-3 and TRBJ2-1, the complete variable domain reads EAGVVQSPRYKIIEKKQPVAFWCNPISGHNTLYWYLQNLGQGPELLIRYENEEAVDDSQLPKDRFSAERLKGVDSTLKIQPAELGDSAVYLCASRKESNRGLESMEQFFGPGTRLTVL.

The chain employs TRBV7-2 and TRBJ2-7; no clear D. The CDR3 extends over 14 amino acids. Trimming removed 1 base from V and 3 bases from J, with 10 bases in between. The germline CDR1 and CDR2 sequences are SGHTA and FQGNSA. CDR3 sequence (DNA): TGTGCCAGCAGCTTAGATGGGTCGAGCTACGAGCAGTACTTC. Protein sequence: CASSLDGSSYEQYF.

The chain recombines TRBV20-1 with TRBJ1-3; 8 bases align to TRBD1. The germline V gene encodes CDR1 DFQATT and CDR2 SNEGSKA (reference sequence). The V gene end was trimmed by 5 bases and the J gene end by 4 bases; junction bases not matched to a gene: 10. This CDR3 has 15 residues. CDR3 sequence: CSAAPRGLGGNTIYF. The CDR3 DNA sequence: TGCAGTGCTGCCCCCAGGGGGCTTGGAGGAAACACCATATATTTT.

This clonotype was detected a few times. This chain uses TRBV20-1 with TRBJ2-7; D might be TRBD1 (6 bases). There are 14 residues in the CDR3. Germline V gene sequence: CDR1 DFQATT, CDR2 SNEGSKA (reference sequence). V gave up 6 bases and J gave up 1 base, with 16 bases separating them. The CDR3 reads CSAEDRIPSYEQYF. The CDR3 DNA sequence: TGCAGTGCGGAAGACAGGATCCCATCCTACGAGCAGTACTTC.

CDR3: CASSSRTGSRSPLHF. CDR3 DNA sequence: TGTGCCAGCAGCTCACGGACAGGGTCCCGTTCACCCCTCCACTTT. This chain connects TRBV9 to TRBJ1-6, with 8 bases aligning to TRBD1. The CDR3 covers 15 residues. Trimming at V came to 4 bases and at J to 9 bases, leaving 9 bases not matched to a gene. Germline CDR1 is SGDLS and CDR2 is YYNGEE.

The rearrangement links TRBV5-5 to TRBJ2-2, with TRBD2 matching over 8 bases. The CDR3 loop spans 15 amino acids. After removal of 4 bases from V and 5 bases from J, the junction contained 7 bases not matched to a gene. The germline V gene has CDR1 SGHKS and CDR2 YYEKEE (reference sequence). CDR3 DNA sequence: TGTGCCAGCAGCATAGATCCGGGAGGGACCGGGGAGCTGTTTTTT. This codes for CASSIDPGGTGELFF.

The chain's CDR3 is CAISESASDTDTQYF. CDR3 bases: TGTGCCATCAGTGAGTCGGCTAGCGACACAGATACGCAGTATTTT. The J gene is TRBJ2-3, the V gene TRBV10-3, with a possible D match to TRBD2 (6 bases). The CDR3 has 15 amino acids. V shed 0 bases and J shed 2 bases, with 9 bases lying between them. Germline loops: CDR1 ENHRY, CDR2 SYGVKD.

V is TRBV4-2 and J is TRBJ2-5; TRBD2 might be the D (5 bases). The CDR3 covers 16 residues. V was shortened by 0 bases and J by 7 bases, with 18 bases between the two germline ends. Germline CDR1 and CDR2: LGHNA and YNFKEQ. The CDR3 loop is CASSQEVELVKGTQYF. In DNA form, the CDR3 reads TGTGCCAGCAGCCAAGAAGTGGAACTAGTCAAAGGGACCCAGTACTTC.

V usage is TRBV5-6 and J usage is TRBJ1-1, with TRBD1 matching 8 bases. The CDR3 loop spans 17 amino acids. Germline trimming cut 4 bases from V and 2 bases from J; bases unmatched to any gene: 13. The V gene's germline CDR1 is SGHDT and CDR2 YYEEEE. The CDR3 DNA follows: TGTGCCAGCAGCCCAGATTACCGGGACAGGCATAACACTGAAGCTTTCTTT. It translates to CASSPDYRDRHNTEAFF.

This chain connects TRBV12-3 or TRBV12-4 to TRBJ2-1; no firm D call. This CDR3 spans 14 amino acids. Trimming removed 10 bases from V and 0 bases from J, with 13 bases in between. The CDR3 bases are TGTGCCATTACACCGCGTCACTCCTACAATGAGCAGTTCTTC. As protein: CAITPRHSYNEQFF.

The chain uses TRBV27 and TRBJ1-3, with 7 bases lining up with TRBD1. Germline V gives CDR1 MNHEY, CDR2 SMNVEV (reference sequence). The V and J ends lost 4 bases and 4 bases, in that order; junction bases with no gene match: 19. CDR3 length: 19 amino acids. CDR3 DNA sequence: TGTGCCAGCAGTTCGATGACAGGGCCAACCGGGAAAATAGGAAACACCATATATTTT. Translated: CASSSMTGPTGKIGNTIYF.

This chain links TRBV5-4 with TRBJ2-3; D not certain. The germline V gene has CDR1 SGHNT and CDR2 YYREEE (reference sequence). The CDR3 sequence is 13 residues long. Deletions cut 2 bases from V and 1 base from J, with 5 bases between. CDR3: CASSFERTDTQYF. CDR3 DNA sequence: TGTGCCAGCAGCTTTGAGCGCACAGATACGCAGTATTTT.

This chain connects TRBV6-1 to TRBJ1-3; 9 bases are a match to TRBD1. Germline CDR1 is MNHNS and CDR2 is SASEGT. The CDR3 length is 15 residues. Germline trimming cut 1 base from V and 7 bases from J; bases unmatched to any gene: 5. The CDR3 DNA sequence: TGTGCCAGCAGTGAAGTCGGGACAGGGAGGAACACCATATATTTT. It yields the protein CASSEVGTGRNTIYF.

In this sample, this clonotype turned up a few times. The rearrangement links TRBV6-1 to TRBJ2-3; tentatively, D is TRBD1 or TRBD2 (5 bases each). Germline CDR1 is MNHNS and CDR2 is SASEGT. This CDR3 comprises 13 residues. Between the trimmed V and J ends, which lost 7 bases and 2 bases, there was a span of 10 bases. DNA of the CDR3: TGTGCCAGCACCAGGGACCACACAGATACGCAGTATTTT. Translating gives CASTRDHTDTQYF.

V and J are TRBV5-1 and TRBJ1-1; 9 bases are shared with TRBD1. The CDR3 totals 16 residues. Per the germline V gene, CDR1 is SGHRS and CDR2 is YFSETQ. After removal of 2 bases from V and 0 bases from J, the junction contained 5 bases not matched to a gene. The chain's CDR3 is CASSFTGGPLNTEAFF. CDR3 nucleotides: TGCGCCAGCAGCTTCACAGGGGGCCCTTTGAACACTGAAGCTTTCTTT.

This clonotype has a handful of counts. This rearrangement joins TRBV12-3 or TRBV12-4 to TRBJ2-3; 10 positions match TRBD2. There are 14 residues in the CDR3. Trimming at V came to 5 bases and at J to 3 bases, leaving 2 bases not matched to a gene. DNA for the CDR3: TGTGCCAGCAGTACTAGCGGGGCAACAGATACGCAGTATTTT. Translating it yields CASSTSGATDTQYF.

By sample fraction, this clonotype is medium-sized. The CDR3 loop reads CASSLLGDYEQYF. The CDR3 region has the DNA TGCGCCAGCAGCTTGTTGGGGGACTACGAGCAGTACTTC. The gene calls are TRBV5-1 and TRBJ2-7, with D perhaps TRBD1 or TRBD2 (5 bases each). From germline, CDR1 is SGHRS and CDR2 YFSETQ. The germline V and J ends were trimmed by 1 base and 3 bases, with 8 bases remaining between them. This CDR3 has 13 residues.

This clonotype was counted between two and nine times. The V gene is TRBV29-1, the J gene TRBJ1-2; possible D gene TRBD1, 5 bases. Per the germline V gene, CDR1 is SQVTM and CDR2 is ANQGSEA. The V end was cut by 6 bases, the J end by 4 bases, with 12 bases between. The CDR3 totals 12 residues. DNA of the CDR3: TGCAGCGTCGAACCGGGGGTCTATGGCTACACCTTC. This encodes CSVEPGVYGYTF.

Turning to this clonotype: This CDR3 is missing its conserved last phenylalanine or tryptophan, likely due to a read error. The J gene is TRBJ1-5, the V gene TRBV6-1, with no clear D. Trimming pared 6 bases from V and 0 bases from J, leaving 9 bases between. Per germline, CDR1 MNHNS and CDR2 SASEGT. This CDR3 is 14 amino acids long. The CDR3 reads CASSRDNSNQPQHL. Here the CDR3 DNA reads TGTGCCAGCAGCCGCGACAATAGCAATCAGCCCCAGCATCTT.

The V call is TRBV5-1, the J call TRBJ1-2, with D possibly TRBD1 on 5 matching bases. This CDR3 region has 12 residues. CDR1 and CDR2 from the germline V gene are SGHRS and YFSETQ. The V gene lost 9 bases and the J gene lost 8 bases, with 17 bases spanning the gap. The CDR3 loop reads CATWGTSGGYTF. The CDR3 region has the DNA TGCGCCACATGGGGGACGTCGGGAGGCTACACCTTC.

The chain recombines TRBV5-1 with TRBJ2-3; perhaps D is TRBD1 or TRBD2 (6 bases each). The CDR3 extends over 17 amino acids. Germline CDR1 reads SGHRS; CDR2 reads YFSETQ. Trimming pared 0 bases from V and 1 base from J, leaving 15 bases between. The CDR3 here is CASSLAPGGDRTDTQYF. CDR3 bases: TGCGCCAGCAGCTTGGCCCCCGGGGGCGATCGCACAGATACGCAGTATTTT.

This clonotype occurred once. The rearrangement joins TRBV29-1 to TRBJ1-3, with 10 nucleotides matching TRBD1. V was pared by 7 bases and J by 8 bases, with 5 bases of the junction left unmatched. CDR1 is SQVTM, CDR2 ANQGSEA, per germline. This CDR3 region has 12 residues. CDR3 residues: CSGRDRGDTIYF. The CDR3 nucleotides are TGCAGCGGCCGGGACAGGGGAGACACCATATATTTT.

The rearrangement links TRBV9 to TRBJ1-3; no firm D call. The CDR3 totals 17 residues. The germline CDR1 and CDR2 sequences are SGDLS and YYNGEE. Trimming shortened V by 0 bases and J by 0 bases, and 13 bases separated the two germline ends. This CDR3 reads CASSVAIGTSSGNTIYF. CDR3 in DNA: TGTGCCAGCAGCGTAGCTATTGGCACGAGCTCTGGAAACACCATATATTTT.

The chain joins TRBV10-2 to TRBJ2-4, with D unresolved. There are 17 residues in the CDR3. The V gene lost 2 bases and the J gene lost 2 bases, with 16 bases spanning the gap. Germline loops: CDR1 WSHSY, CDR2 SAAADI. The CDR3 loop is CASSEDDSSGTKNIQYF. CDR3 DNA sequence: TGCGCCAGCAGTGAGGACGACTCCTCAGGAACCAAAAACATTCAGTACTTC.

The chain joins TRBV7-2 to TRBJ1-2, with 7 bases that match TRBD1. V was pared by 5 bases and J by 7 bases, with 10 bases of the junction left unmatched. Germline V CDR1 and CDR2: SGHTA, FQGNSA. This CDR3 has 14 amino acids. The CDR3 region is CASSAVRTGFGYTF. CDR3 coding DNA: TGTGCCAGCAGCGCAGTAAGGACAGGTTTTGGCTACACCTTC.

Remarks on this clonotype: Germline and junction disagree at one end, which may indicate a read error. The chain has TRBV7-7 and TRBJ1-5; 11 bases are shared with TRBD1. Germline V gene data show CDR1 as SSHAT and CDR2 as FNYEAQ (reference sequence). There are 18 residues in the CDR3. The CDR3 here is CASSINRQGQGGPQPQHF. CDR3 DNA sequence: TGTGCTAGCAGCATAAATAGGCAGGGACAGGGGGGGCCTCAGCCCCAGCATTTT.